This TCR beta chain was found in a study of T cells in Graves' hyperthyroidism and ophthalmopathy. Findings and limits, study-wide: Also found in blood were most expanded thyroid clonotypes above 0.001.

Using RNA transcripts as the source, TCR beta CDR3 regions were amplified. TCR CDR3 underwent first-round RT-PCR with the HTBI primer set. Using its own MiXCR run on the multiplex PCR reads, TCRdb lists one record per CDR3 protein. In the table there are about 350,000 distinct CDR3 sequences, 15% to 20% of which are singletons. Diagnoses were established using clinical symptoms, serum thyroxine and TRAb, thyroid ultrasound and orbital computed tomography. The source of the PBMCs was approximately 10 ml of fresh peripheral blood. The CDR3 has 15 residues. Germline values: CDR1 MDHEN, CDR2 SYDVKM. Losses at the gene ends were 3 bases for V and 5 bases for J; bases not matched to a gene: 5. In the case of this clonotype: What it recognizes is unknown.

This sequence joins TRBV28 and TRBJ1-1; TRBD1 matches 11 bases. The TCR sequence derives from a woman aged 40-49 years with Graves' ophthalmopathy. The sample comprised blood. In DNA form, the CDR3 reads TGTGCCAGCAGTTTGGGGACAGGGGGTGAGACTGAAGCTTTCTTT. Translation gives CASSLGTGGETEAFF.